These 19 T cell receptor beta chains were all obtained from the same sample, sequenced in a study of blood T cell repertoires in COVID-19 (dated by TCRdb to the early 2020s). Libraries were constructed by the immunoSEQ multiplex PCR assay. Entries here come from immuneACCESS through TCRdb and include only in-frame sequences with V and J called. Some clones fail to appear in such tables; in the studies checked, an unresolved V gene covers under half of the shortfall, and the cause of the remainder is unknown. Here the sample has about 93,000 clones; roughly nine tenths occur a single time. The ten largest make up about 5% of the sample. Sequencing was done on a sample of peripheral blood. The receptor source for this set is a man aged 55 to 69 with COVID-19, enrolled during active disease.

This clone is a singleton in its sample. The chain recombines TRBV21-1 with TRBJ1-2; TRBD1 is the table's D call and was not checked against the DNA. TRBV21-1 is flagged as a pseudogene. The CDR3 runs 15 residues. CDR3 in amino acids: CASLRGTGGWDGYTF. In DNA form, the CDR3 reads TGTGCCAGCCTGAGGGGGACAGGGGGCTGGGATGGCTACACCTTC.

This rearrangement joins TRBV6-5 to TRBJ2-7, with D possibly TRBD2 on 5 matching bases. CDR3 size: 15 residues. V was pared by 7 bases and J by 2 bases, with 18 bases between. Germline CDR1 reads MNHEY; CDR2 reads SVGAGI. In DNA, the CDR3 is TGTGCCAGCACCTACCGGACTGCAGGAGCCTACGAGCAGTACTTC. Translating it yields CASTYRTAGAYEQYF.

The V call is TRBV19, the J call TRBJ2-7, with TRBD2 identical over 7 bases. Germline trimming cut 8 bases from V and 4 bases from J; bases unmatched to any gene: 8. Per the germline V gene, CDR1 is LNHDA and CDR2 is SQIVND (reference sequence). The CDR3 length is 13 residues. The CDR3 coding sequence is TGTGCCAGTTCCCCCGGACTAGAATACGAGCAGTACTTC. Protein product: CASSPGLEYEQYF.

Only one count was recorded for this clone. The rearrangement uses TRBV2 and TRBJ2-7; D might be TRBD2 (5 bases). This CDR3 comprises 13 residues. Germline V gene sequence: CDR1 SNHLY, CDR2 FYNNEI. Trimming pared 9 bases from V and 0 bases from J, leaving 12 bases between. CDR3 nucleotide sequence: TGTGCCAGTGCTAGCACCTACTCCTACGAGCAGTACTTC. It is translated as CASASTYSYEQYF.

The CDR3 region is CASRPGAEKTEAFF. The DNA of the CDR3 is TGTGCCAGCAGGCCAGGGGCCGAGAAGACTGAAGCTTTCTTT. V usage is TRBV6-6 and J usage is TRBJ1-1, with D possibly being TRBD1 (6 bases). Trimming took off 6 bases at V and 5 bases at J, with 16 bases between the two ends. CDR1 and CDR2 (germline): MNHNY, SVGAGI (reference sequence). This CDR3 spans 14 amino acids.

This rearrangement joins TRBV29-1 to TRBJ1-4; 10 nucleotides match TRBD1. The germline V gene encodes CDR1 SQVTM and CDR2 ANQGSEA. The CDR3 totals 14 residues. V lost 5 bases, J lost 5 bases, and 5 bases stayed unmatched. CDR3 sequence reads: CSVTPDRGNEKLFF. The DNA of the CDR3 is TGCAGCGTTACCCCGGACAGGGGGAATGAAAAACTGTTTTTT. The variable domain in full, completed from reference TRBV29-1 and TRBJ1-4, reads SAVISQKPSRDICQRGTSLTIQCQVDSQVTMMFWYRQQPGQSLTLIATANQGSEATYESGFVIDKFPISRPNLTFSTLTVSNMSPEDSSIYLCSVTPDRGNEKLFFGSGTQLSVL.

The chain couples TRBV27 to TRBJ1-2, with 9 nucleotides matching TRBD1. This CDR3 comprises 13 residues. The junction had 4 bases not matched to a gene; V was cut back by 2 bases and J by 9 bases. Per germline, CDR1 MNHEY and CDR2 SMNVEV (reference sequence). The CDR3 nucleotides read TGTGCCAGCAGTTTAAGACAGGGGGACCGCTACACCTTC. It translates to CASSLRQGDRYTF.

The V gene is TRBV9, the J gene TRBJ2-1; D unclear. The CDR3 contains 14 residues. The germline V gene has CDR1 SGDLS and CDR2 YYNGEE. Trimming left V 4 bases short and J 4 bases short, with 12 bases between. The DNA for the CDR3 is TGTGCCAGCAGCCCCATTTGGCAGTACAATGAGCAGTTCTTC. The encoded protein is CASSPIWQYNEQFF.

This clone was observed a single time. The J gene is TRBJ2-3, the V gene TRBV7-2, with TRBD1 identical over 12 bases. Germline assignment: CDR1 SGHTA and CDR2 FQGNSA. The V gene end was trimmed by 3 bases and the J gene end by 3 bases; junction bases not matched to a gene: 4. There are 16 residues in the CDR3. The CDR3 sequence is CASSFGTGGETDTQYF. The DNA for the CDR3 is TGTGCCAGCAGCTTTGGGACAGGGGGCGAAACAGATACGCAGTATTTT.

The chain links TRBV30 to TRBJ2-6; tentatively, D is TRBD2 (5 bases). Germline CDR1 GTSNPN, CDR2 SVGIG (reference sequence). V lost 3 bases to trimming and J lost 7 bases, with 10 bases between them. This CDR3 spans 13 amino acids. Here the CDR3 DNA reads TGTGCCTGGAGGCCCGAGGGTGCCAACGTCCTGACTTTC. Protein product: CAWRPEGANVLTF.

This clone has a single count. V and J are TRBV19 and TRBJ2-2, with a tentative D call TRBD2 (6 bases). The germline V and J ends were trimmed by 5 bases and 7 bases, with 14 bases remaining between them. The CDR3 covers 14 residues. CDR1 and CDR2 (germline): LNHDA, SQIVND (reference sequence). The CDR3 here is CASSAGRDGGELFF. The CDR3 region has the DNA TGTGCCAGTAGTGCGGGGCGAGATGGCGGGGAGCTGTTTTTT.

This chain joins TRBV4-3 and TRBJ2-1; tentatively, D is TRBD2 (5 bases). CDR1 is LGHNA and CDR2 is YSLEER in the germline V gene. Trimming took off 0 bases at V and 0 bases at J, with 6 bases between the two ends. The CDR3 spans 15 residues. For the CDR3, the DNA is TGCGCCAGCAGCCAAGATGGGAGCTCCTACAATGAGCAGTTCTTC. It translates to CASSQDGSSYNEQFF.

The V call is TRBV7-9, the J call TRBJ2-1; 9 bases line up with TRBD2. Trimming cost V 2 bases and J 2 bases; bases outside gene matches: 4. Germline V gene sequence: CDR1 SEHNR, CDR2 FQNEAQ (reference sequence). The CDR3 loop spans 16 amino acids. The CDR3 reads CASSLFSGSPYNEQFF. CDR3 bases: TGTGCCAGCAGCTTATTTAGCGGGAGCCCCTACAATGAGCAGTTCTTC.

V usage is TRBV24-1 and J usage is TRBJ2-3, with 7 bases lining up with TRBD2. Germline lookup yields CDR1 KGHDR and CDR2 SFDVKD. V lost 3 bases, J lost 2 bases, and 25 bases stayed unmatched. The CDR3 length is 22 residues. The CDR3 here is CATSDPRGFAGRGPQLTDTQYF. CDR3 DNA: TGTGCCACCAGTGATCCCCGAGGGTTTGCTGGGAGGGGTCCCCAGCTCACAGATACGCAGTATTTT.

The rearrangement links TRBV4-1 to TRBJ2-1, with 9 positions matching TRBD1. The CDR3 has 15 residues. The V segment lost 3 bases and the J segment 6 bases; nucleotides outside the gene matches: 6. From germline, CDR1 is MGHRA and CDR2 YSYEKL. The chain's CDR3 is CASSHPTGGLNEQFF. DNA for the CDR3: TGCGCCAGCAGCCACCCGACAGGGGGGCTCAATGAGCAGTTCTTC.

The rearrangement uses TRBV30 and TRBJ1-2, with D perhaps matching TRBD1 (6 bases). Trimming left V 3 bases short and J 7 bases short, with 15 bases between. The CDR3 is 13 residues long. Germline V gene data show CDR1 as GTSNPN and CDR2 as SVGIG (reference sequence). CDR3 loop: CAWRLAGGGGYTF. Written as DNA, the CDR3 is TGTGCCTGGAGACTTGCGGGGGGCGGTGGCTACACCTTC.

This clone appeared a few times. This chain links TRBV3-1 (or the pseudogene TRBV3-2) with TRBJ2-7, with 10 bases matching TRBD2. Germline lookup yields CDR1 LGHDT and CDR2 YNNKEL (reference sequence). V was pared by 3 bases and J by 3 bases, with 8 bases of the junction left unmatched. The CDR3 runs to 16 residues. CDR3 DNA: TGTGCCAGCAGCCAGTGGACTAGCGGCCGATTCTACGAGCAGTACTTC. Encoded protein: CASSQWTSGRFYEQYF.

This clone was seen a single time. The CDR3 nucleotides read TGTGCCAGCAGTGAAAGGGAGGGCAGGGAGACAGATACGCAGTATTTT. Its translation: CASSEREGRETDTQYF. V is TRBV2 and J is TRBJ2-3; TRBD2 matches at 7 bases. The CDR3 has 16 residues. Looked up from germline, CDR1 is SNHLY and CDR2 is FYNNEI. The V gene end was trimmed by 2 bases and the J gene end by 3 bases; junction bases not matched to a gene: 8.

The chain recombines TRBV5-4 with TRBJ1-2, with 9 bases that match TRBD1. With 4 bases clipped from V and 8 bases from J, the junction kept 9 bases outside the gene matches. From germline, CDR1 is SGHNT and CDR2 YYREEE (reference sequence). The CDR3 runs 14 residues. CDR3 in DNA: TGTGCCAGCAGCCGGGACAGGGCGTCGAAAGGCTACACCTTC. It is translated as CASSRDRASKGYTF.